The present TCR beta chain was sequenced within a study of cytomegalovirus exposure and HLA in healthy donors. Assay used: immunoSEQ multiplex PCR; TCRdb lists only in-frame clones, some missing. The sample yields roughly 190,000 clones, approximately 85% seen once. Study-level findings and limits: Rare TCR sequences predominated, though certain public TCRs were found in many donors.

A note on this clone: Its specificity is unknown.

J gave up 4 bases and V 0 bases, and 3 bases lay outside the gene matches. CDR1 and CDR2 (germline): SGDLS, YYNGEE. The CDR3 is made up of 15 amino acids. From the 120-subject validation cohort, which was separate from the roughly 710-subject first cohort, the donors were drawn. This TCR was sampled from a woman under 30 in good health and CMV-seronegative. Sequenced: PBMCs. V usage is TRBV9 and J usage is TRBJ2-1; 8 bases align to TRBD1. CDR3: CASSVAGTGYNEQFF. CDR3 in DNA: TGTGCCAGCAGCGTAGCTGGGACAGGTTACAATGAGCAGTTCTTC.